This TCR beta chain was recorded in a study of blood T cell repertoires in COVID-19. Study at large: Italy, Spain and the United States were the sources of the convalescent and acute COVID-19 samples. PBMCs, B-cell-depleted T cells, or T cells provided the cDNA or gDNA that made up the material.

The V gene's germline CDR1 is MNHEY and CDR2 SMNVEV (reference sequence). V lost 3 bases, J lost 4 bases, and 7 bases lay in between. The CDR3 sequence is 13 residues long. Clones were sequenced by immunoSEQ multiplex PCR, and TCRdb holds only the in-frame ones, with some missing. Of some 40,000 clones detected, approximately 92% appear once; the ten largest clones hold roughly 0.35%. Sequencing was carried out using peripheral blood. This sequence was found in a man aged 50 to 60 with COVID-19, enrolled during active disease. This rearrangement joins TRBV27 to TRBJ2-1, with D possibly matching TRBD2 (5 bases). The CDR3 here is CASSFRDYNEQFF. The CDR3 coding sequence is TGTGCCAGCAGTTTTCGGGATTACAATGAGCAGTTCTTC.